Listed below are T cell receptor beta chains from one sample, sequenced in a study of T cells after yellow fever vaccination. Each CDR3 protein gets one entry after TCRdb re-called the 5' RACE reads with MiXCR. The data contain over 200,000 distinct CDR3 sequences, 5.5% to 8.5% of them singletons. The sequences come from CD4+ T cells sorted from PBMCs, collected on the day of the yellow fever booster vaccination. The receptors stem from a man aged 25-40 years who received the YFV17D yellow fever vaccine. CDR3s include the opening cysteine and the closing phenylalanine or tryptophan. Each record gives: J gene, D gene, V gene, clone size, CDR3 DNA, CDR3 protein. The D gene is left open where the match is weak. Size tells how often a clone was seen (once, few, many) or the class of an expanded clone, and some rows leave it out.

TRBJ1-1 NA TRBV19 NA TGTGCCAGTAGTAATGCGGGGCGCGGGAATGAAGCTTTCTTT CASSNAGRGNEAFF
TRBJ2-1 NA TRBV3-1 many TGTGCCAGCAGCCATAACACGCACAATGAGCAGTTCTTC CASSHNTHNEQFF
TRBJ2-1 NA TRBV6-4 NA TGTGCCAGCTACCCGGGGGGCCAGGACAATAAGCAGTTCTTC CASYPGGQDNKQFF
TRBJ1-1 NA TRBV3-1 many TGTGCCAGCAGCCAAGAGTTAAACGTGATAGAAGCTTTCTTT CASSQELNVIEAFF
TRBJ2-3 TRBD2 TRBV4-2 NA TGTGCCAGCAGCCCCGTAACTAGCGGGAGTCGCACAGATACGCAGTATTTT CASSPVTSGSRTDTQYF
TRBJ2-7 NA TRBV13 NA TGTGCCAGCAGCTTAGTTGGGTTGGGCGAGCAGTACTTC CASSLVGLGEQYF
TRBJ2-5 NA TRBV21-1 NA TGTGCCAGCAGCAAAGTTAGTAGAAGCGGGAGGACGAAGACCCAGTACTTC CASSKVSRSGRTKTQYF
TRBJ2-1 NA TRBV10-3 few TGTGCCACAACAGCAGAAGACAATGAGCAGTTCTTC CATTAEDNEQFF
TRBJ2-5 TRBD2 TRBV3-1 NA TGTGCCAGCAGCCAAGAAACCGGGACTAGCGGGATAGAGACCCAGTACTTC CASSQETGTSGIETQYF
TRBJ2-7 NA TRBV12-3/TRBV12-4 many TGTGCCAGCAGTTTCCCAGGCAGGAACGAGCAGTACTTC CASSFPGRNEQYF
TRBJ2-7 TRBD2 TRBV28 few TGTGCCAGCAGCTATGGACTAGCGGGAGGCGAGCAGTACTTC CASSYGLAGGEQYF
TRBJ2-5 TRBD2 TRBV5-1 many TGCGCCAGCAGCACCGGACTAGCGGGAGGCGAAGAGACCCAGTACTTC CASSTGLAGGEETQYF